This is a list of T cell receptor beta chains from one sample in a study of lung T cells in sarcoidosis with Löfgren's syndrome. TCRdb re-called the reads through MiXCR, storing one row per CDR3 protein. This table holds more than 2,000 distinct CDR3 sequences, about 23% found once. The sequenced sample consisted of CD4+ T cells from bronchoalveolar lavage. Receptors were obtained from a human donor with sarcoidosis (Löfgren's syndrome or another form), or a control subject (not recorded which). CDR3s include the opening cysteine and the closing phenylalanine or tryptophan. Each record gives: clone size, D gene, J gene, V gene, CDR3 protein, CDR3 DNA. The D gene is left open where the match is weak. Not all rows give a size; the values are once, few, many and, for expanded clones, a class.

>medium-sized|-|TRBJ1-3|TRBV18
CASSPDPGDTIYF
TGTGCCAGCTCACCAGACCCTGGGGACACCATATATTTT
>medium-sized|-|TRBJ2-2|TRBV12-5
CASGLVNIAGELFF
TGTGCTAGTGGTTTGGTAAATATAGCCGGGGAGCTGTTTTTT
>medium-sized|-|TRBJ2-7|TRBV6-1
CASRLVQGGAYEQYF
TGTGCCAGCCGCCTAGTGCAGGGTGGGGCCTACGAGCAGTACTTC
>medium-sized|-|TRBJ2-6|TRBV5-4
CASSMEAGFGANVLTF
TGTGCCAGCAGCATGGAGGCAGGGTTTGGGGCCAACGTCCTGACTTTC
>medium-sized|TRBD2|TRBJ2-5|TRBV20-1
CSANGAKGTSGTQETQYF
TGCAGTGCTAATGGGGCAAAAGGGACTAGCGGGACCCAAGAGACCCAGTACTTC
>medium-sized|-|TRBJ2-3|TRBV20-1
CSAAVWGSTDTQYF
TGCAGTGCTGCCGTATGGGGGAGCACAGATACGCAGTATTTT
>many|-|TRBJ2-1|TRBV7-2
CASSPRGSPTYEQFF
TGTGCCAGCAGTCCAAGGGGGAGCCCAACCTACGAGCAGTTCTTC
>-|TRBD1|TRBJ2-1|TRBV3-1
CAGSQRQGSSYDEQFF
TGTGCCGGCAGCCAGAGACAGGGGAGCTCCTACGATGAGCAGTTCTTC
>many|TRBD1|TRBJ2-3|TRBV5-5
CASSLAVTGRADTQYF
TGTGCCAGCAGCTTGGCCGTGACAGGGCGGGCAGATACGCAGTATTTT
>-|-|TRBJ2-3|TRBV10-1
CASPRQSSTDTQCF
TGTGCCAGCCCGCGCCAGTCCAGCACAGATACGCAGTGTTTT
>many|TRBD2|TRBJ2-4|TRBV14
CASSPRSSGGALAKNIQYF
TGTGCCAGCAGCCCAAGGTCGAGCGGGGGAGCATTAGCCAAAAACATTCAGTACTTC
>-|-|TRBJ1-1|TRBV5-1
CASSSGQMNAETFF
TGCGCCAGCAGCTCCGGACAGATGAACGCTGAAACTTTCTTT
>-|-|TRBJ1-3|TRBV12-3/TRBV12-4
CASRPRVDLGNTVYF
TGTGCCAGCAGGCCCCGGGTGGACCTTGGAAACACCGTATATTTT
>medium-sized|-|TRBJ2-3|TRBV12-3/TRBV12-4
CASSLAGLVGTDTQYF
TGTGCCAGCAGTTTAGCGGGGCTAGTAGGCACAGATACGCAGTATTTT
>large|-|TRBJ2-1|TRBV12-3/TRBV12-4
CASSFFLEQFF
TGTGCCAGCAGTTTTTTCCTTGAGCAGTTCTTC
>medium-sized|-|TRBJ1-2|TRBV6-1
CASSERNYGYTF
TGTGCCAGCAGTGAGCGGAACTATGGCTACACCTTC
>medium-sized|-|TRBJ1-5|TRBV20-1
CSARDPPEEAQHF
TGCAGTGCTAGAGATCCCCCTGAAGAAGCCCAGCATTTT
>medium-sized|-|TRBJ2-1|TRBV7-8
CASSLARLVASSYNEQFF
TGTGCCAGCAGCTTAGCGCGTCTAGTGGCGAGCTCCTACAATGAGCAGTTCTTC
>-|-|TRBJ2-1|TRBV6-2/TRBV6-3
CATCNAGDNEQLF
TGTGCCACCTGTAATGCGGGGGACAATGAGCAGCTCTTC
>large|-|TRBJ1-4|TRBV11-2
CASSPRTEPNEKLFF
TGTGCCAGCAGCCCCCGGACAGAACCTAATGAAAAACTGTTTTTT
>medium-sized|-|TRBJ2-7|TRBV20-1
CSGGRDYEQYF
TGCAGTGGCGGCAGGGACTACGAGCAGTACTTC
>medium-sized|-|TRBJ2-7|TRBV6-1
CASKGGAGILIEQYF
TGTGCCAGCAAGGGGGGGGCAGGGATCTTAATCGAGCAGTACTTC
>many|-|TRBJ2-7|TRBV2
CASSGSARTEQYF
TGTGCCAGCAGTGGTAGCGCCCGGACGGAGCAGTACTTC
>-|-|TRBJ1-1|TRBV12-2
CAIRLPQESTREASF
TGTGCAATTCGCTTACCTCAGGAAAGTACCCGTGAAGCTTCCTTT
>few|-|TRBJ1-6|TRBV5-4
CASSLGSGNSPLHF
TGTGCCAGCAGCCTCGGCAGCGGTAATTCACCCCTCCACTTT
>medium-sized|-|TRBJ1-1|TRBV28
CASREQANTEAFF
TGTGCCAGCAGGGAACAGGCGAACACTGAAGCTTTCTTT
>large|TRBD1|TRBJ1-5|TRBV2
CATEPDRGQPQHF
TGTGCCACCGAACCGGACAGGGGCCAGCCCCAGCATTTT
>-|TRBD1|TRBJ1-5|TRBV12-3/TRBV12-4
CASNTGGNQPQHF
TGTGCCAGCAACACAGGGGGAAATCAGCCCCAGCATTTT
>medium-sized|-|TRBJ2-3|TRBV7-9
CASSLGQSFTDTQYF
TGTGCCAGCAGCTTAGGACAGTCCTTCACAGATACGCAGTATTTT
>medium-sized|TRBD2|TRBJ2-3|TRBV20-1
CSARAGLAGLTDTQYF
TGCAGTGCGCGCGCCGGACTAGCGGGGCTCACAGATACGCAGTATTTT
>medium-sized|-|TRBJ1-4|TRBV28
CASSLSGTALGEKLFF
TGTGCCAGCAGTTTGTCTGGGACGGCGCTTGGTGAAAAACTGTTTTTT
>large|TRBD1|TRBJ1-5|TRBV4-1
CASSQSTGYSNQPQHF
TGCGCCAGCAGCCAATCGACAGGGTATAGCAATCAGCCCCAGCATTTT
>medium-sized|TRBD2|TRBJ2-1|TRBV7-3
CASSPRAVGTKYNEQFF
TGTGCCAGCAGCCCGAGGGCGGTCGGGACTAAGTACAATGAGCAGTTCTTC
>medium-sized|-|TRBJ1-5|TRBV3-1
CASSQDTGRYQPQHF
TGTGCCAGCAGCCAAGATACCGGTCGTTATCAGCCCCAGCATTTT